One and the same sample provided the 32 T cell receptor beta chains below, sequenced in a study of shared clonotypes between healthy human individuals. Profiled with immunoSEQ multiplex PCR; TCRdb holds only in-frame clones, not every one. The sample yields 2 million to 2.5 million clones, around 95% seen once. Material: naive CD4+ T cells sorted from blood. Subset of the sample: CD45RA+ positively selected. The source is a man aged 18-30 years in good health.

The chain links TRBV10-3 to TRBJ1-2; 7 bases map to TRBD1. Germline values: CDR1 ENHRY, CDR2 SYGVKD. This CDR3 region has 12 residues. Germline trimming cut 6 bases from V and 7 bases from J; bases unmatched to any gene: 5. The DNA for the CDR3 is TGTGCCATCAGCGACGGGACAGCTGGCTACACCTTC. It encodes CAISDGTAGYTF.

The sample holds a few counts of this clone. CDR3 sequence reads: CASRELDSPNQPQHF. Here the CDR3 DNA reads TGTGCCAGCAGGGAACTGGACAGTCCCAATCAGCCCCAGCATTTT. The V and J genes are TRBV2 and TRBJ1-5; D is perhaps TRBD1 (6 bases). The CDR3 covers 15 residues. Trimming pared 6 bases from V and 3 bases from J, leaving 15 bases between. Germline CDR1 and CDR2: SNHLY and FYNNEI.

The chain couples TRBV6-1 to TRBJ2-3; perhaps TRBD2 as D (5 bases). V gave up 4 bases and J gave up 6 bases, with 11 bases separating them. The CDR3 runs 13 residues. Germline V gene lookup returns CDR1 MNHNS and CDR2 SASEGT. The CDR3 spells CASSARRSDTQYF. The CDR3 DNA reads TGTGCCAGCAGTGCTAGGAGGTCGGATACGCAGTATTTT.

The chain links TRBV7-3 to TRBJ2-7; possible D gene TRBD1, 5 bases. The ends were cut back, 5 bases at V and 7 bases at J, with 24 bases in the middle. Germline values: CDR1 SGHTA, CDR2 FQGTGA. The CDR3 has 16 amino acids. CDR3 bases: TGTGCCAGCAGCCTGGCGGCGTGCGACAGAGTTCTAGAGCAGTACTTC. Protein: CASSLAACDRVLEQYF.

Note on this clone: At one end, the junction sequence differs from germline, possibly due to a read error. The DNA of the CDR3 is TGTGCTAGCAGCGAGACACTGAACACTGAAGCTTTCTTT. Residues: CASSETLNTEAFF. The J gene is TRBJ1-1, the V gene TRBV7-7, with D unclear. The CDR3 extends over 13 amino acids. CDR1 SSHAT and CDR2 FNYEAQ come from the germline V gene (reference sequence).

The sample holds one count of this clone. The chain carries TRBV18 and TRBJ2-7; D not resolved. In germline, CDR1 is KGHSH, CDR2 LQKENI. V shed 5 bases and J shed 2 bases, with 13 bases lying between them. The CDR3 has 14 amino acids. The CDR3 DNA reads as TGTGCCAGCTCAACAGCAGATCGCGCCTACGAGCAGTACTTC. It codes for CASSTADRAYEQYF.

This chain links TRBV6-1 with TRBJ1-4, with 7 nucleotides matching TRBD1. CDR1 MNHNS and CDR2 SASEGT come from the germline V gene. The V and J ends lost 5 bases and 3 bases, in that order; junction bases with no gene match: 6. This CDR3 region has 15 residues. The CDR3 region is CASSPQGYPNEKLFF. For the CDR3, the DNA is TGTGCCAGCAGTCCACAGGGGTATCCTAATGAAAAACTGTTTTTT.

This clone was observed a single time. The CDR3 loop reads CASSLDKRRETYNEQFF. The CDR3 DNA sequence: TGTGCCAGCAGCTTAGATAAACGGCGGGAGACTTACAATGAGCAGTTCTTC. This chain joins TRBV11-2 and TRBJ2-1; 7 bases align to TRBD2. Germline V gene data show CDR1 as SGHAT and CDR2 as FQNNGV. The CDR3 covers 17 residues. Trimming removed 0 bases from V and 4 bases from J; junction bases left unmatched: 9.

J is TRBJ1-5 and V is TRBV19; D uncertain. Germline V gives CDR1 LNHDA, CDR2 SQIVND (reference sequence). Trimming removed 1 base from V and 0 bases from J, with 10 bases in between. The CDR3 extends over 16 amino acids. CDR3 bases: TGTGCCAGTAGTATAGGGGAACCGTATAGCAATCAGCCCCAGCATTTT. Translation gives CASSIGEPYSNQPQHF.

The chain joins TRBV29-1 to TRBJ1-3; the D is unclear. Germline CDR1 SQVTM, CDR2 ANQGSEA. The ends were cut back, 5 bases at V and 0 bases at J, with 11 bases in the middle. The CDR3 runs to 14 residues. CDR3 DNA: TGCAGCGTTACCCCGAATAGCTCTGGAAACACCATATATTTT. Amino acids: CSVTPNSSGNTIYF.

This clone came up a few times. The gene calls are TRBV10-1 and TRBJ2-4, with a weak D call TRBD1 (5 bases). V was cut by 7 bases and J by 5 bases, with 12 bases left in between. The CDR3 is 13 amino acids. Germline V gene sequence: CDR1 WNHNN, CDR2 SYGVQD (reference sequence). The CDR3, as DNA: TGCGCCAGCATGCCACAGGTTGAAAACATTCAGTACTTC. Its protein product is CASMPQVENIQYF.

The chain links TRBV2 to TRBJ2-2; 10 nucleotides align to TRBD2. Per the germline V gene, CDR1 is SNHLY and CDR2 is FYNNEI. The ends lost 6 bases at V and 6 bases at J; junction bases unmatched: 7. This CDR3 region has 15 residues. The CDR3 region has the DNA TGTGCCAGCAGGCCAGCGGGGGGGATGGCCGGGGAGCTGTTTTTT. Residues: CASRPAGGMAGELFF.

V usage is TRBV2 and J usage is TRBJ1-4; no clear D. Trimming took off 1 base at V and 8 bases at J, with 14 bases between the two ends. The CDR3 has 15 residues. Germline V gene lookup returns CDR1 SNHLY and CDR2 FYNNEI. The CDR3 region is CASSEVGAPSEKLFF. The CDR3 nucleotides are TGTGCCAGCAGTGAAGTAGGTGCCCCCTCGGAAAAACTGTTTTTT.

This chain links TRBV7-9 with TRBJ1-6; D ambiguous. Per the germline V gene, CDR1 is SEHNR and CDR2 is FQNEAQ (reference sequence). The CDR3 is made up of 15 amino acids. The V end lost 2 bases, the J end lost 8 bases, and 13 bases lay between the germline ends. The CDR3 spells CASSLRGTGDSPLHF. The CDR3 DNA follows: TGTGCCAGCAGCTTACGCGGAACTGGGGATTCACCCCTCCACTTT. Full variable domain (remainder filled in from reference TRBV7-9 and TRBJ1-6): DTGVSQNPRHKITKRGQNVTFRCDPISEHNRLYWYRQTLGQGPEFLTYFQNEAQLEKSRLLSDRFSAERPKGSFSTLEIQRTEQGDSAMYLCASSLRGTGDSPLHFGNGTRLTVT.

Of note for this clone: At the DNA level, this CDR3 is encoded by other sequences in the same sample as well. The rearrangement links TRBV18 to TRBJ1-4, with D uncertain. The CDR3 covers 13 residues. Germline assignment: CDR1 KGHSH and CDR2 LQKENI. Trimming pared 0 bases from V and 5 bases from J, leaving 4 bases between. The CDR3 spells CASSPPGNEKLFF. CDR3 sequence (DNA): TGTGCCAGCTCACCACCGGGGAATGAAAAACTGTTTTTT.

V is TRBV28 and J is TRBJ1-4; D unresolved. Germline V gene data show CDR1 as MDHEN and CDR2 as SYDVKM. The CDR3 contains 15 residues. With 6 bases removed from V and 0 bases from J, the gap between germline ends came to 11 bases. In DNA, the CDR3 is TGTGCCAGCAGCCCGGTCGGAACAACTAATGAAAAACTGTTTTTT. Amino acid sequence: CASSPVGTTNEKLFF.

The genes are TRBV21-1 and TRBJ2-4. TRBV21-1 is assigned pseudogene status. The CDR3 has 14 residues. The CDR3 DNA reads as TGTGCCAGCCAAGTCTGGGTTTCCAAAAACATTCAGTACTTC. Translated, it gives CASQVWVSKNIQYF.

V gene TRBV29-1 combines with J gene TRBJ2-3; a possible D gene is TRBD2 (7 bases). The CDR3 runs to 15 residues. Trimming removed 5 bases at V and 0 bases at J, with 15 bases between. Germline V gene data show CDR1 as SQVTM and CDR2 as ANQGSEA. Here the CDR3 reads CSVRGGATSTDTQYF. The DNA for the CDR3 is TGCAGCGTTAGGGGGGGTGCAACTAGCACAGATACGCAGTATTTT.

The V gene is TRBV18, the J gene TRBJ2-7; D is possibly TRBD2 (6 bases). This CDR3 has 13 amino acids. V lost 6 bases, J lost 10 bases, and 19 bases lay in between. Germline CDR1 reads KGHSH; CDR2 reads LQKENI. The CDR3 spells CASSQLAGPEQYF. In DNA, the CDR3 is TGTGCCAGCTCCCAACTGGCGGGGCCGGAACAGTACTTC.

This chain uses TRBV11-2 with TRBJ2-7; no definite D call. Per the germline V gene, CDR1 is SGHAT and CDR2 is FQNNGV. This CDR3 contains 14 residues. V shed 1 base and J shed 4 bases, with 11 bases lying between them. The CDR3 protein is CASSLVVPNYEQYF. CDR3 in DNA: TGTGCCAGCAGCTTAGTGGTACCCAATTACGAGCAGTACTTC.

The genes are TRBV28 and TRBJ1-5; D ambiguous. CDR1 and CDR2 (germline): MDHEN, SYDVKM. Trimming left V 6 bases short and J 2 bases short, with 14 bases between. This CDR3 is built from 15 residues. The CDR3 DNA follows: TGTGCCAGCAGCACCCACGGAGCAGGCAATCAGCCCCAGCATTTT. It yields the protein CASSTHGAGNQPQHF.

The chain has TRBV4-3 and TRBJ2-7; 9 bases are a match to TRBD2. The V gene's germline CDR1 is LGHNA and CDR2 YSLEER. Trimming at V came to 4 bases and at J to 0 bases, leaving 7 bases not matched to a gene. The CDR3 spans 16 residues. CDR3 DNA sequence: TGCGCCAGCAGCCCACGGGCGGGAGGGAACTCCTACGAGCAGTACTTC. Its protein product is CASSPRAGGNSYEQYF.

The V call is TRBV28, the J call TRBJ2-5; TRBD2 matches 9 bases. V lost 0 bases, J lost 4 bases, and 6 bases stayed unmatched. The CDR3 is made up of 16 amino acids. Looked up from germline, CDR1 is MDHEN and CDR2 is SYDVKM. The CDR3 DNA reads TGTGCCAGCAGTTTATGGCGGGGGGGCTCGATAGAGACCCAGTACTTC. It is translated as CASSLWRGGSIETQYF.

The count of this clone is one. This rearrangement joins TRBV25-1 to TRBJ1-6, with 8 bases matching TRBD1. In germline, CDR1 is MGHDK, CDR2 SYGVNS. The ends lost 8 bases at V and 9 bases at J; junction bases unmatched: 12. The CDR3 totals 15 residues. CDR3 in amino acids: CASGQDNRGTSPLHF. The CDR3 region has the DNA TGTGCCAGCGGCCAAGATAACAGGGGGACTTCACCCCTCCACTTT.

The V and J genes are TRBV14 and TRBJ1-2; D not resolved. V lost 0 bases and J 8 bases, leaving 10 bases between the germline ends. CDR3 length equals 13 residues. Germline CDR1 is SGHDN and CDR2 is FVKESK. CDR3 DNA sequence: TGTGCCAGCAGCCAAGATCTGGCGGCCGGCTACACCTTC. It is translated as CASSQDLAAGYTF.

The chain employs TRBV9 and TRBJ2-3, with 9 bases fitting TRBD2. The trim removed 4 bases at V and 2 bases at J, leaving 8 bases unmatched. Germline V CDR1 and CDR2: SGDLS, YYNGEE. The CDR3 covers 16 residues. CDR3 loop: CASSPAGGRATDTQYF. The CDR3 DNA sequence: TGTGCCAGCAGCCCCGCGGGCGGGAGGGCCACAGATACGCAGTATTTT.

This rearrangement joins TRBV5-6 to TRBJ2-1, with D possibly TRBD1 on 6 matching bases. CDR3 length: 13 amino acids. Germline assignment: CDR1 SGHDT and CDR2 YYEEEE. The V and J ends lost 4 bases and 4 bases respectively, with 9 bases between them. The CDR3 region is CASSAGQYNEQFF. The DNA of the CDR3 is TGTGCCAGCAGCGCAGGACAGTACAATGAGCAGTTCTTC.

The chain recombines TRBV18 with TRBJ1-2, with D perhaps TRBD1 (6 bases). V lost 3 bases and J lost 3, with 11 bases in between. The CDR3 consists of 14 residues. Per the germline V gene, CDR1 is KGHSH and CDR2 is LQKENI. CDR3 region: CASSPGTLDYGYTF. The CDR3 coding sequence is TGTGCCAGCTCACCCGGGACATTGGACTATGGCTACACCTTC.

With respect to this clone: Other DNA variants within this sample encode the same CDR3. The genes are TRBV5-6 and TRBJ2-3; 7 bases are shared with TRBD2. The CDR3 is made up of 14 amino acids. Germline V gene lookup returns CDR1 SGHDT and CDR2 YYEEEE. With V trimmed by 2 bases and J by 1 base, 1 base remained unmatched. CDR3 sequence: CASSFSGGTDTQYF. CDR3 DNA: TGTGCCAGCAGCTTCAGCGGGGGCACAGATACGCAGTATTTT.

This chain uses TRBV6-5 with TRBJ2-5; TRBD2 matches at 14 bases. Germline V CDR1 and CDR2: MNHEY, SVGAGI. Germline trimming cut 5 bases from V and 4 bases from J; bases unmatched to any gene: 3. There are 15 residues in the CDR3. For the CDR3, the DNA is TGTGCCAGCAGTCGGGGACTAGCGGGAGCAGAGACCCAGTACTTC. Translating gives CASSRGLAGAETQYF.

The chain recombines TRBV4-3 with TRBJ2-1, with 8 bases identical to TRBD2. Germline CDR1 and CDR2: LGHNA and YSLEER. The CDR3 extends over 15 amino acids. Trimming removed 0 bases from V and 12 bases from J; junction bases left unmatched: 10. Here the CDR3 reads CASSQDIGTRYGQFF. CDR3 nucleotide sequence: TGCGCCAGCAGCCAAGATATTGGGACTAGATATGGGCAGTTCTTC.

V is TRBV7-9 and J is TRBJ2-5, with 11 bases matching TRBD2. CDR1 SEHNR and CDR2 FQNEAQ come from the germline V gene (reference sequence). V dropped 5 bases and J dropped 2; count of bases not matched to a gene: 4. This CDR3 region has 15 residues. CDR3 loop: CASSAGTSGQETQYF. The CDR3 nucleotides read TGTGCCAGCAGCGCCGGGACTAGCGGTCAAGAGACCCAGTACTTC.